This TCR beta chain was retrieved from a study of T cells in Graves' hyperthyroidism and ophthalmopathy. Between the trimmed V and J ends, which lost 0 bases and 7 bases, there was a span of 13 bases. This CDR3 region has 15 residues. The V gene's germline CDR1 is MNHEY and CDR2 SVGAGI. This clonotype was seen more than once but under ten times. The TCR beta CDR3 regions underwent amplification using RNA transcripts as the source. During a first-round RT-PCR of the TCR CDR3, the HTBI primer set was used. TCRdb processed the multiplex PCR reads anew with MiXCR; each CDR3 protein has one entry. Of approximately 530,000 distinct CDR3 sequences listed, nearly 20% are singletons.

The source is a middle-aged man with Graves' ophthalmopathy. The V call is TRBV6-5, the J call TRBJ1-5; D not resolved. Sequenced input: blood. The CDR3 bases are TGTGCCAGCAGTTACTCGATCGCGGTGGGACAGCCCCAGCATTTT. It translates to CASSYSIAVGQPQHF.